Below, 20 T cell receptor beta chains from the same sample are listed, as sequenced in a study of OX40 agonist ivuxolimab in advanced cancers. TCRdb's copy holds only in-frame clones and misses some; the assay was immunoSEQ multiplex PCR. The sample lists approximately 65,000 clones; 87% were seen once. The sequenced sample was CD4+ or CD8+ T cells sorted from blood, obtained in a trial of the OX40 agonist ivuxolimab. The receptors here all came from an adult with an advanced solid tumor such as melanoma, head and neck, liver or kidney cancer.

The rearrangement uses TRBV10-3 and TRBJ2-1; D might be TRBD1 (6 bases). CDR1 ENHRY and CDR2 SYGVKD come from the germline V gene. This CDR3 has 15 residues. The V and J ends lost 7 bases and 0 bases respectively, with 13 bases between them. The CDR3 protein is CAITSDSGSYNEQFF. Here the CDR3 DNA reads TGTGCCATCACCTCGGACAGCGGCTCCTACAATGAGCAGTTCTTC.

The V call is TRBV9, the J call TRBJ2-1; the match to TRBD2 covers 10 bases. The CDR3 loop spans 15 amino acids. V was pared by 2 bases and J by 2 bases, with 1 base of the junction left unmatched. CDR1 is SGDLS, CDR2 YYNGEE, per germline. CDR3 DNA sequence: TGTGCCAGCAGCGTTAGCGGGGGGCCCTACAATGAGCAGTTCTTC. Translated, it gives CASSVSGGPYNEQFF.

J is TRBJ1-1 and V is TRBV18, with 9 bases fitting TRBD1. Unmatched junction bases numbered 7, after V lost 4 bases and J lost 1 base. Per the germline V gene, CDR1 is KGHSH and CDR2 is LQKENI. The CDR3 length is 16 residues. The CDR3 loop is CASSLTQGAGNTEAFF. DNA of the CDR3: TGTGCCAGCTCACTAACACAGGGGGCCGGGAACACTGAAGCTTTCTTT.

The V and J genes are TRBV19 and TRBJ1-2; no firm D call. The CDR3 runs to 15 residues. The germline V gene encodes CDR1 LNHDA and CDR2 SQIVND (reference sequence). Trimming cost V 3 bases and J 2 bases, with 13 bases left between them. The CDR3 nucleotides are TGTGCCAGTAGTATCCTAAACGCAGAGAACTATGGCTACACCTTC. It codes for CASSILNAENYGYTF.

The chain recombines TRBV6-1 with TRBJ1-5; D is undetermined. The CDR3 is made up of 16 amino acids. Trimming removed 2 bases at V and 0 bases at J, with 11 bases between. From germline, CDR1 is MNHNS and CDR2 SASEGT. For the CDR3, the DNA is TGTGCCAGCAGTGAAATCGGGAAAGGTAGCAATCAGCCCCAGCATTTT. This encodes CASSEIGKGSNQPQHF.

The chain links TRBV6-1 to TRBJ1-2; perhaps TRBD1 as D (5 bases). The germline V gene encodes CDR1 MNHNS and CDR2 SASEGT. This CDR3 comprises 15 residues. The V end was cut by 2 bases, the J end by 0 bases, with 10 bases between. The CDR3 here is CASSEPRAANYGYTF. CDR3 in DNA: TGTGCCAGCAGTGAACCCAGGGCTGCTAACTATGGCTACACCTTC.

This chain connects TRBV6-1 to TRBJ1-4; TRBD1 matches at 7 bases. CDR1 MNHNS and CDR2 SASEGT come from the germline V gene. This CDR3 is built from 15 residues. The V segment lost 3 bases and the J segment 1 base; nucleotides outside the gene matches: 2. The CDR3 protein is CASSDRGRTNEKLFF. For the CDR3, the DNA is TGTGCCAGCAGTGACAGGGGGAGAACTAATGAAAAACTGTTTTTT.

The chain employs TRBV7-9 and TRBJ1-1; 8 nucleotides match TRBD1. Per the germline V gene, CDR1 is SEHNR and CDR2 is FQNEAQ (reference sequence). The trim removed 5 bases at V and 3 bases at J, leaving 2 bases unmatched. This CDR3 region has 13 residues. As DNA, the CDR3 is TGTGCCAGCAGCGGACAGGGAGACACTGAAGCTTTCTTT. Translation: CASSGQGDTEAFF.

The chain's CDR3 is CASQGTDTQYF. The DNA for the CDR3 is TGTGCCTCCCAAGGCACAGATACGCAGTATTTT. V and J are TRBV2 and TRBJ2-3; D uncertain. Per the germline V gene, CDR1 is SNHLY and CDR2 is FYNNEI. CDR3 length: 11 residues. The ends were cut back, 11 bases at V and 1 base at J, with 7 bases in the middle.

The chain couples TRBV5-6 to TRBJ2-5, with D possibly matching TRBD2 (5 bases). CDR3 length equals 14 residues. V lost 0 bases and J lost 5, with 11 bases in between. Germline V lookup: CDR1 SGHDT, CDR2 YYEEEE. The CDR3 nucleotides read TGTGCCAGCAGCTTGGGGACGGGGTCGGAGACCCAGTACTTC. Protein sequence: CASSLGTGSETQYF.

The chain couples TRBV11-2 to TRBJ2-4; perhaps TRBD1 as D (6 bases). Trimming took off 6 bases at V and 1 base at J, with 13 bases between the two ends. The germline gives CDR1 SGHAT, CDR2 FQNNGV. CDR3 length equals 15 residues. The CDR3 region has the DNA TGTGCCAGCAGTCAGGGGCGAGGGGCCAAAAACATTCAGTACTTC. This sequence encodes CASSQGRGAKNIQYF.

This clone was recorded only once. This rearrangement joins TRBV7-2 to TRBJ1-4; 9 bases match TRBD1. Germline lookup yields CDR1 SGHTA and CDR2 FQGNSA. CDR3 length: 15 amino acids. J gave up 5 bases and V 5 bases, and 6 bases lay outside the gene matches. The DNA for the CDR3 is TGTGCCAGCAGCCAAAGACAGGGGGGGAATGAAAAACTGTTTTTT. This encodes CASSQRQGGNEKLFF.

V and J are TRBV27 and TRBJ2-5, with D perhaps matching TRBD2 (5 bases). Germline CDR1 and CDR2: MNHEY and SMNVEV (reference sequence). The V and J ends lost 5 bases and 3 bases respectively, with 13 bases between them. The CDR3 runs to 14 residues. The CDR3 DNA follows: TGTGCCAGCAGTCCCGTCCGGGGTGAAGAGACCCAGTACTTC. This codes for CASSPVRGEETQYF.

The V and J genes are TRBV10-2 and TRBJ1-5, with D perhaps TRBD1 (5 bases). Trimming removed 0 bases at V and 1 base at J, with 10 bases between. In germline, CDR1 is WSHSY, CDR2 SAAADI. The CDR3 sequence is 16 residues long. The CDR3 protein is CASSESAGGSNQPQHF. CDR3 bases: TGCGCCAGCAGTGAGTCGGCGGGGGGAAGCAATCAGCCCCAGCATTTT.

The gene calls are TRBV10-3 and TRBJ1-2; weak D call: TRBD1 (6 bases). Trimming shortened V by 3 bases and J by 6 bases, and 11 bases separated the two germline ends. Germline assignment: CDR1 ENHRY and CDR2 SYGVKD. CDR3 length: 13 amino acids. CDR3 DNA sequence: TGTGCCATCAGTGAACGCGGGGGCGATGGCTACACCTTC. Translation: CAISERGGDGYTF.

V and J are TRBV15 and TRBJ1-2; D is possibly TRBD1 (5 bases). Germline values: CDR1 LNHNV, CDR2 YYDKDF (reference sequence). This CDR3 contains 15 residues. V gave up 0 bases and J gave up 7 bases, with 15 bases separating them. CDR3 loop: CATSRDLMRGTGYTF. CDR3 nucleotide sequence: TGTGCCACCAGCAGAGATCTAATGCGGGGCACTGGCTACACCTTC.

This clone was found a few times. The chain is built from TRBV18 and TRBJ2-3, with a tentative D call TRBD1 (6 bases). Germline CDR1 reads KGHSH; CDR2 reads LQKENI. The CDR3 consists of 15 residues. V dropped 5 bases and J dropped 2 bases, with 14 bases sitting between them. DNA for the CDR3: TGTGCCAGCTCAGGGCAGGGGCTCTACACAGATACGCAGTATTTT. Translated, it gives CASSGQGLYTDTQYF.

This chain joins TRBV2 and TRBJ1-5; possible D gene TRBD1, 6 bases. The CDR3 contains 15 residues. Germline CDR1 reads SNHLY; CDR2 reads FYNNEI. The V end lost 6 bases, the J end lost 3 bases, and 15 bases lay between the germline ends. The CDR3 DNA reads TGTGCCAGCAGCGTACAGGGTTATGCCAATCAGCCCCAGCATTTT. It translates to CASSVQGYANQPQHF.

The V call is TRBV9, the J call TRBJ2-3, with D perhaps TRBD1 (8 bases). V lost 0 bases and J 2 bases, leaving 16 bases between the germline ends. The CDR3 totals 17 residues. The germline CDR1 and CDR2 sequences are SGDLS and YYNGEE. The CDR3 bases are TGTGCCAGCAGCGTAGCGGGGGGACAGGTCCTCACAGATACGCAGTATTTT. Translation gives CASSVAGGQVLTDTQYF. Together with reference TRBV9 and TRBJ2-3, the CDR3 gives the full variable domain: DSGVTQTPKHLITATGQRVTLRCSPRSGDLSVYWYQQSLDQGLQFLIQYYNGEERAKGNILERFSAQQFPDLHSELNLSSLELGDSALYFCASSVAGGQVLTDTQYFGPGTRLTVL.

V is TRBV29-1 and J is TRBJ2-6; D might be TRBD2 (5 bases). Germline CDR1 is SQVTM and CDR2 is ANQGSEA. The CDR3 length is 16 residues. V was pared by 7 bases and J by 1 base, with 17 bases between. In DNA, the CDR3 is TGCAGCGCCCTTTCGGGGATGAATTCTGGGGCCAACGTCCTGACTTTC. It translates to CSALSGMNSGANVLTF.